This T cell receptor (beta chain) came from a study of blood T cell repertoires in COVID-19. Study as a whole: Samples taken during acute and convalescent COVID-19 were collected in the United States, Italy and Spain. PBMCs, B-cell-depleted T cells, or T cells were the source of the cDNA or gDNA that made up the material.

Original processing notes: Reference gene primer amplification in the assay estimated nucleated cell counts. The method was immunoSEQ multiplex PCR; TCRdb's version includes in-frame clones alone and lacks a portion of them. Clone size and V and J calls were adopted from that table, with D and trimming inferred from the DNA. The table shows around 120,000 clones, with approximately 82% occurring only once. The sequence was collected from an elderly man with active or convalescent COVID-19. Sequenced material: peripheral blood.

This CDR3 reads CASRRTGTNTEAFF. In nucleotides, the CDR3 is TGTGCCAGCCGCCGGACAGGGACGAACACTGAAGCTTTCTTT. V is TRBV7-2 and J is TRBJ1-1; 8 bases match TRBD1. Looked up from germline, CDR1 is SGHTA and CDR2 is FQGNSA. There are 14 residues in the CDR3. V lost 8 bases to trimming and J lost 1 base; unmatched junction nucleotides: 6.